These T cell receptor beta chains were read from a single sample in a study of blood T cells in healthy people across ages. MiXCR was run by TCRdb on the 5' RACE reads, yielding one entry per CDR3 protein. The table includes more than 800,000 distinct CDR3 sequences, 29% detected once. Material: blood. The receptors stem from a woman of 80 years or more in good health. CDR3s include the opening cysteine and the closing phenylalanine or tryptophan. The order of the fields is clone size, J gene, V gene, D gene, CDR3 protein, CDR3 DNA. A D gene is named only where the DNA matches it firmly. Some rows mark clone size as missing; the rest say once, few, many or name a class of expanded clone.

>NA|TRBJ2-5|TRBV6-6|TRBD2
CASSTLGLAERETQYF
TGTGCCAGCAGTACCTTAGGACTAGCGGAGAGGGAGACCCAGTACTTC
>NA|TRBJ1-2|TRBV25-1|TRBD1
CASSEKGANGYTF
TGTGCCAGCAGTGAGAAGGGGGCGAATGGCTACACCTTC
>NA|TRBJ2-3|TRBV6-2/TRBV6-3|TRBD1
CASIQGANTDTQYF
TGTGCCAGCATTCAGGGGGCGAATACAGATACGCAGTATTTT
>many|TRBJ2-7|TRBV7-2|NA
CASSLEWTNEQYF
TGTGCCAGCAGCTTAGAATGGACTAACGAGCAGTACTTC
>NA|TRBJ1-2|TRBV6-5|NA
CASSPKGVGGYGYTF
TGTGCCAGCAGCCCCAAGGGGGTAGGAGGCTATGGCTACACCTTC
>NA|TRBJ1-1|TRBV7-9|TRBD1
CASSVQGADTEAFF
TGTGCCAGCAGCGTACAGGGGGCAGACACTGAAGCTTTCTTT
>NA|TRBJ1-2|TRBV12-3/TRBV12-4|NA
CASSLFDSPNYGYTF
TGTGCCAGCAGTTTATTTGACAGCCCTAACTATGGCTACACCTTC
>NA|TRBJ2-7|TRBV5-1|TRBD2
CASSQREGYEQYF
TGCGCCAGTAGCCAGCGGGAGGGGTACGAGCAGTACTTC
>many|TRBJ1-1|TRBV4-1|NA
CASSRGTARTEAFF
TGCGCCAGCAGCCGAGGAACAGCACGCACTGAAGCTTTCTTT
>NA|TRBJ1-1|TRBV12-3/TRBV12-4|TRBD1
CASRKSGTGGVEAFF
TGTGCCAGCAGAAAATCCGGGACAGGGGGCGTTGAAGCTTTCTTT